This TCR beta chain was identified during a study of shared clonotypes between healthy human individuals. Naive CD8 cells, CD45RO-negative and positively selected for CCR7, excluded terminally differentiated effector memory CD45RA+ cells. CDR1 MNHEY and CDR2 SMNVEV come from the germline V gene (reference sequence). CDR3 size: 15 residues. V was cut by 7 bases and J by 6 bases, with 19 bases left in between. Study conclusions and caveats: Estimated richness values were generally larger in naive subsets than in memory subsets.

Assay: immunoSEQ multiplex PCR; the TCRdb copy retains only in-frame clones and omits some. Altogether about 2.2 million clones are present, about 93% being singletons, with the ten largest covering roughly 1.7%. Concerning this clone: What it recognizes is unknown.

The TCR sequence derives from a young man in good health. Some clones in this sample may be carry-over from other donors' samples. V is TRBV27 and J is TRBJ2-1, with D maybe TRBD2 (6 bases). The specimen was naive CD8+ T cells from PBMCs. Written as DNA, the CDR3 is TGTGCCAGCACCCTGACTGGTGGGGGAGGCAATGAGCAGTTCTTC. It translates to CASTLTGGGGNEQFF.